The present T cell receptor beta chain was sequenced within a study of T cell repertoires in cytomegalovirus infection. TCRdb itself ran the reads through MiXCR, one entry per CDR3 protein. The sample records under 850,000 distinct CDR3 sequences, roughly 36% being singletons. This clonotype has just one count. Its antigen is unidentified. Looked up from germline, CDR1 is MDHEN and CDR2 is SYDVKM. The CDR3 has 15 residues. V lost 6 bases and J 0 bases, leaving 9 bases between the germline ends. The source is a human donor in good health (CMV status not recorded). Some clones in this sample may be carry-over from other donors' samples. V gene TRBV28 combines with J gene TRBJ1-6, with D uncertain. The material sequenced was cultured PBMCs, taken from culture after CMV antigen stimulation. The CDR3 region has the DNA TGTGCCAGCAGCCCTGAGGGCTCCTATAATTCACCCCTCCACTTT. This encodes CASSPEGSYNSPLHF.